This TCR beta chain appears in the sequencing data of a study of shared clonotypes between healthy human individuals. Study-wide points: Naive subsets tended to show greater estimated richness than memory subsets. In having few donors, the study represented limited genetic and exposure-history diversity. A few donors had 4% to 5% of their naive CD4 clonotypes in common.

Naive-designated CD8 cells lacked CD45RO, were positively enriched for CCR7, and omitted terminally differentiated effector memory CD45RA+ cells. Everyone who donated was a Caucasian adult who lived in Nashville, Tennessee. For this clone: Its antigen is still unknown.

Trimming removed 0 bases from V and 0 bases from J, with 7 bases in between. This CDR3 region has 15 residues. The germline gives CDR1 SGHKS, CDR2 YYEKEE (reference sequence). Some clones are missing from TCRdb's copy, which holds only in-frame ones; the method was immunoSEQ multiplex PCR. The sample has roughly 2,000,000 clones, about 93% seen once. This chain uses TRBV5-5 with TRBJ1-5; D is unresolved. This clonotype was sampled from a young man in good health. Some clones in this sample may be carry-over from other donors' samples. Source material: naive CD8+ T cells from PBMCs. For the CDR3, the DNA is TGTGCCAGCAGCTTGGAATGGAATAGCAATCAGCCCCAGCATTTT. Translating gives CASSLEWNSNQPQHF.